The 7 T cell receptor beta chains below were found in one sample sequenced in a study of identical twins (dated by TCRdb to the mid-2010s). The library was produced with 5' RACE. Reads for this sample came from an Illumina HiSeq 2000. TCRdb itself trimmed the public reads at Q25 with fastp, ran MiXCR and retained productive beta chains. Entries are consolidated by CDR3 protein sequence, retaining the most common genes and DNA. Here the sample has around 1.7 million distinct CDR3 sequences; around 29% occur a single time. The biggest ten clones account for around 0.3% of the sample. The sequenced sample was cord blood. These receptors all come from a newborn girl in good health.

This clonotype was found a few times. V gene TRBV6-1 combines with J gene TRBJ2-1; D is perhaps TRBD2 (6 bases). The CDR3 is 16 amino acids. V dropped 3 bases and J dropped 1 base, with 13 bases sitting between them. CDR1 MNHNS and CDR2 SASEGT come from the germline V gene. The chain's CDR3 is CASSDWTGVSYNEQFF. Written as DNA, the CDR3 is TGTGCCAGCAGTGATTGGACGGGAGTATCCTACAATGAGCAGTTCTTC.

The genes are TRBV27 and TRBJ1-1; D call uncertain. The germline CDR1 and CDR2 sequences are MNHEY and SMNVEV (reference sequence). V was trimmed by 6 bases and J by 4 bases, leaving 15 bases between them. The CDR3 has 14 residues. The CDR3 here is CASRGMLRGTEAFF. The CDR3, as DNA: TGTGCCAGCAGAGGAATGCTTCGAGGCACTGAAGCTTTCTTT.

This clonotype showed up just a few times. The chain combines TRBV4-1 with TRBJ1-2, with 9 bases lining up with TRBD1. The CDR3 contains 15 residues. The germline V gene has CDR1 MGHRA and CDR2 YSYEKL. The V segment lost 4 bases and the J segment 7 bases; nucleotides outside the gene matches: 10. CDR3 sequence: CASSLGTGTGRGYTF. DNA for the CDR3: TGCGCCAGCAGCCTCGGTACCGGGACAGGGCGTGGCTACACCTTC.

The chain combines TRBV9 with TRBJ2-7; TRBD2 might be the D (6 bases). Judging by the DNA end, TRBJ2-4 fits better; the J call may be wrong. The CDR3 has 15 amino acids. The germline CDR1 and CDR2 sequences are SGDLS and YYNGEE. The CDR3 bases are TGTGCCAGCAGCCCCCGACTAGAGAGCAAAAACATTCAGTACTTC. Its translation: CASSPRLESKNIQYF.

This clonotype was observed a few times. The chain employs TRBV10-1 and TRBJ2-7, with D unclear. The germline V gene encodes CDR1 WNHNN and CDR2 SYGVQD (reference sequence). The CDR3 runs to 13 residues. V lost 4 bases to trimming and J lost 1 base, with 8 bases between them. The CDR3 sequence: CASSVAFSYEQYF. The CDR3, as DNA: TGCGCCAGCAGTGTGGCATTTTCCTACGAGCAGTACTTC.

The chain links TRBV3-1 to TRBJ2-7, with D perhaps matching TRBD2 (6 bases). The germline V and J ends were trimmed by 1 base and 0 bases, with 10 bases remaining between them. Germline CDR1 is LGHDT and CDR2 is YNNKEL (reference sequence). This CDR3 contains 15 residues. The CDR3 loop reads CASSQVRTNSYEQYF. The CDR3 DNA follows: TGTGCCAGCAGCCAAGTGCGGACTAACTCCTACGAGCAGTACTTC.

The gene calls are TRBV15 and TRBJ1-2; D is possibly TRBD1 (5 bases). V lost 5 bases, J lost 2 bases, and 18 bases lay in between. In germline, CDR1 is LNHNV, CDR2 YYDKDF (reference sequence). The CDR3 is 16 residues long. In DNA form, the CDR3 reads TGTGCCACCAGCGGTCCGGGACTCCAGTCGAACTATGGCTACACCTTC. Encoded protein: CATSGPGLQSNYGYTF.